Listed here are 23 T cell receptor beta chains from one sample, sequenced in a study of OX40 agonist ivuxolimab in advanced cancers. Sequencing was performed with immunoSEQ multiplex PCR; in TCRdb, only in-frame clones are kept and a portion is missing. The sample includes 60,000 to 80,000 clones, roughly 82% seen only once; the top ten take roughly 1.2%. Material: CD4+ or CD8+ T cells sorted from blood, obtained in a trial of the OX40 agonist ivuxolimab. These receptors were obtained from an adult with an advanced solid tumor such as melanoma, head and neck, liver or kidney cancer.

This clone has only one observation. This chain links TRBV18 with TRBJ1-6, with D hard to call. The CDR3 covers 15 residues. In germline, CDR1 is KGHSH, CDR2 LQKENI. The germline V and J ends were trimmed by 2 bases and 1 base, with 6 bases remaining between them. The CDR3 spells CASSPYTSYNSPLHF. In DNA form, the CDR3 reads TGTGCCAGCTCACCATACACTTCCTATAATTCACCCCTCCACTTT.

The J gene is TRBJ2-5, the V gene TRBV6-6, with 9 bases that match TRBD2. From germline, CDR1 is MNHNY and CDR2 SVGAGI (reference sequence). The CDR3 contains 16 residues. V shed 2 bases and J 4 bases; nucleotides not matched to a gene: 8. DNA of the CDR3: TGTGCCAGCAGTTACGGCGGGGGGGCGGATTCAGAGACCCAGTACTTC. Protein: CASSYGGGADSETQYF.

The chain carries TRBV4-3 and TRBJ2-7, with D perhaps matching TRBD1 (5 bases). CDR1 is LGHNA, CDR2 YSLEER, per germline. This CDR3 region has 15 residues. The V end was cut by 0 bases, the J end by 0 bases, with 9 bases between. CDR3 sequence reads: CASSQDRGSSYEQYF. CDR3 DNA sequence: TGCGCCAGCAGCCAAGATAGGGGCAGCTCCTACGAGCAGTACTTC.

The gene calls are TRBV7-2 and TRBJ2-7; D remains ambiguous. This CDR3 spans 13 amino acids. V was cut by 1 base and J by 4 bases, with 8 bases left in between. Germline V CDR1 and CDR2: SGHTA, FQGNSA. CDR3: CASSLGAQYEQYF. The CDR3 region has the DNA TGTGCCAGCAGCTTAGGGGCTCAGTACGAGCAGTACTTC.

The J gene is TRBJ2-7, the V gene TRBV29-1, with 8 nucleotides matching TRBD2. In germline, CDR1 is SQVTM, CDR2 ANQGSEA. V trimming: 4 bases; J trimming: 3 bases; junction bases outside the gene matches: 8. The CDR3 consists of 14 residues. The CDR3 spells CSVGTSSSIYEQYF. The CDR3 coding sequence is TGCAGCGTTGGGACTAGCTCAAGCATCTACGAGCAGTACTTC.

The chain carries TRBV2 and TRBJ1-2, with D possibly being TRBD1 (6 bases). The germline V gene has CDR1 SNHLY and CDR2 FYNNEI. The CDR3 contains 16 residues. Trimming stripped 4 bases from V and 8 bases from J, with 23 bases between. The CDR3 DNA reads TGTGCCAGCAGTGGTTTTAGGGGGGCGAACCTTTACGGCTACACCTTC. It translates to CASSGFRGANLYGYTF.

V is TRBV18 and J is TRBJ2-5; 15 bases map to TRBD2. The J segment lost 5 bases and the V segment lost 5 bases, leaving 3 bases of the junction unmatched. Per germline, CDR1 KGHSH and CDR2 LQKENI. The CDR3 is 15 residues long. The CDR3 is CASSGLAGGPETQYF. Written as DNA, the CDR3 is TGTGCCAGCTCAGGACTAGCGGGGGGGCCGGAGACCCAGTACTTC.

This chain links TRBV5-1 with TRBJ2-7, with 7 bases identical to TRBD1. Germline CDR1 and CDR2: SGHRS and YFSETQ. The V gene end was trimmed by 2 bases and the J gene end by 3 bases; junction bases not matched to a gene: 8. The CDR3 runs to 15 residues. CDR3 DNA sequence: TGCGCCAGCAGCTTTCTCACAGGGGTAATCTACGAGCAGTACTTC. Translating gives CASSFLTGVIYEQYF.

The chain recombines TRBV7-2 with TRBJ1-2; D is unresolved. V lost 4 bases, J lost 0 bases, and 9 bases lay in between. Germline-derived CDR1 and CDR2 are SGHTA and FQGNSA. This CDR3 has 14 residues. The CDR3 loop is CASSWRPTNYGYTF. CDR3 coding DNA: TGTGCCAGCAGCTGGCGTCCCACTAACTATGGCTACACCTTC.

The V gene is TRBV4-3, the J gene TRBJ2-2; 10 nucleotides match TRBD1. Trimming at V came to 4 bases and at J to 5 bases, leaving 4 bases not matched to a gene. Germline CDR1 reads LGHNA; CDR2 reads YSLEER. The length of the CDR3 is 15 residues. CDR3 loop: CASSPRDRGTGELFF. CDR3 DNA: TGCGCCAGCAGCCCCCGGGACAGGGGAACCGGGGAGCTGTTTTTT.

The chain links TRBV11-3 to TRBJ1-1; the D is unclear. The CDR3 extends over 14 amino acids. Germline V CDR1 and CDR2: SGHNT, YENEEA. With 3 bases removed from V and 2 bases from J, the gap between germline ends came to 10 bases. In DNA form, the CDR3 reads TGTGCCAGCAGCTTCGGTTGGGGAAACACTGAAGCTTTCTTT. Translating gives CASSFGWGNTEAFF.

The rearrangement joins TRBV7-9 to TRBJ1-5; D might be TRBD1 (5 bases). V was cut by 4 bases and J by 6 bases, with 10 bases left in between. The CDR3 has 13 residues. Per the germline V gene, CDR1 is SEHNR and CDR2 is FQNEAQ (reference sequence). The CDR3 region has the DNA TGTGCCAGCAGCTACGGGGGAATTCAGCCCCAGCATTTT. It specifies CASSYGGIQPQHF.

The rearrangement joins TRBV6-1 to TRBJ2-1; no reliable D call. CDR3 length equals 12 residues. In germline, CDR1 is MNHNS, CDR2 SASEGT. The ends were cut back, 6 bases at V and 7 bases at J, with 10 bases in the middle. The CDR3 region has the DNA TGTGCCAGCAGCGTGACTGGAAATGAGCAGTTCTTC. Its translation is CASSVTGNEQFF.

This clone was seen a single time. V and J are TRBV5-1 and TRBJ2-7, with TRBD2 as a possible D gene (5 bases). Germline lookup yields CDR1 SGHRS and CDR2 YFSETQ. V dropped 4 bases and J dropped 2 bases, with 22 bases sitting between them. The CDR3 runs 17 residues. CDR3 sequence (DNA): TGCGCCAGCAGCCCGCATATCGGGGAGACGGCAGCCTACGAGCAGTACTTC. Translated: CASSPHIGETAAYEQYF.

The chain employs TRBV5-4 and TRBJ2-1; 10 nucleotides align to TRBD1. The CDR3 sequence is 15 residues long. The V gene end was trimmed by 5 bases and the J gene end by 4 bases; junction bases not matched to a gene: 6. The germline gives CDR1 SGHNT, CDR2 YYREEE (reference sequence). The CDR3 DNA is TGTGCCAGCAGATTAAGACAGGGGGCTTACAATGAGCAGTTCTTC. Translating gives CASRLRQGAYNEQFF.

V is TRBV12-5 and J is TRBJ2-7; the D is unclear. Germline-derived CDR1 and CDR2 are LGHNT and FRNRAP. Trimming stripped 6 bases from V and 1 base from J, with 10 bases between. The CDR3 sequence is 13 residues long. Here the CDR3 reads CASGTTYSYEQYF. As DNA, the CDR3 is TGTGCTAGTGGGACGACGTATTCCTACGAGCAGTACTTC.

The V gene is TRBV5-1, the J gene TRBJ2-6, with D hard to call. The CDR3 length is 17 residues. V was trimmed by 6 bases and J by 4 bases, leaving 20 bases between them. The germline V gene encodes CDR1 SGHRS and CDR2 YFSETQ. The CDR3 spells CASNVGTAGFGANVLTF. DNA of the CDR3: TGCGCCAGCAATGTCGGAACAGCCGGTTTCGGGGCCAACGTCCTGACTTTC.

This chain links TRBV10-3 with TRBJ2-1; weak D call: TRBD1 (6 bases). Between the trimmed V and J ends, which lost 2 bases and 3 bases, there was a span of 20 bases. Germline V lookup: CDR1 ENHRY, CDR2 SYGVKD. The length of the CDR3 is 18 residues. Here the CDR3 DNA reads TGTGCCATCAGTGAGATTGTGGGAAGGGGGACGGGCTACAATGAGCAGTTCTTC. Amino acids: CAISEIVGRGTGYNEQFF.

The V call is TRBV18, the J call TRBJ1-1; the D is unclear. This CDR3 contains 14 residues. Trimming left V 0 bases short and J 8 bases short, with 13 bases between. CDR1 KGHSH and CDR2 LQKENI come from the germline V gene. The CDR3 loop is CASSPPSIDSEAFF. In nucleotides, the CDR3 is TGTGCCAGCTCACCACCGAGTATAGATTCCGAAGCTTTCTTT. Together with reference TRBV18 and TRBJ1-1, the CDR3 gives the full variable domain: NAGVMQNPRHLVRRRGQEARLRCSPMKGHSHVYWYRQLPEEGLKFMVYLQKENIIDESGMPKERFSAEFPKEGPSILRIQQVVRGDSAAYFCASSPPSIDSEAFFGQGTRLTVV.

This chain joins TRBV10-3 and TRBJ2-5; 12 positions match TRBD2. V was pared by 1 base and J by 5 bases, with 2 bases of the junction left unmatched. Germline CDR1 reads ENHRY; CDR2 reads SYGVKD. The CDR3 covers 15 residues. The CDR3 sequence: CAISEFGTSGETQYF. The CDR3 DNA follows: TGTGCCATCAGTGAGTTCGGGACTAGCGGGGAGACCCAGTACTTC.

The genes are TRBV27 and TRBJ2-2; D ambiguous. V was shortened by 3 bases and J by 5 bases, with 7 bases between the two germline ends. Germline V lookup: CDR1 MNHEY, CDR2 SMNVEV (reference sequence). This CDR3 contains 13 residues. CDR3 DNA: TGTGCCAGCAGTTTGTGGGTTACCGGGGAGCTGTTTTTT. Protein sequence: CASSLWVTGELFF.

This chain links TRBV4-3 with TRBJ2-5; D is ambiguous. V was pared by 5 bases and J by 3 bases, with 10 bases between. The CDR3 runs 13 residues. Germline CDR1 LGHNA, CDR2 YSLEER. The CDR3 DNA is TGCGCCAGCAGCGAGAGGATGGAAGAGACCCAGTACTTC. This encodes CASSERMEETQYF.

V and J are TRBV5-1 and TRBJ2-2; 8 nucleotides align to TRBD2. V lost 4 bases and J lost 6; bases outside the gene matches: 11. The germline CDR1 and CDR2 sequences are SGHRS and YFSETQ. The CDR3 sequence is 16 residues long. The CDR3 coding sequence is TGCGCCAGCAGCCCCAGGCGGGGGGCGAGCGCCGGGGAGCTGTTTTTT. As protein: CASSPRRGASAGELFF.